These 28 T cell receptor beta chains originate from one sample sequenced in a study of tissue T cells after allogeneic stem cell transplantation (dated by TCRdb to the early 2020s). Libraries were constructed by the immunoSEQ multiplex PCR assay. The clones in this table, taken by TCRdb from immuneACCESS, are in-frame only. Not every clone is retained; where verified, under half of the shortfall comes from an unresolved V gene, and the cause of the rest is unknown. The sample table contains 700 to 750 clones; only one count was recorded for around two thirds of them. About 32% of the sample is held by the ten biggest clonotypes. The time point label for this specimen denotes: human tissue collected at research (rapid) autopsy. The specimen was bone marrow, collected at autopsy. These TCRs come from a female patient aged 18 to 55 with steroid-refractory graft-versus-host disease after an allogeneic stem cell transplant. A transplant means some T cells may be of graft donor rather than patient origin.

This clone was counted a few times. The genes are TRBV19 and TRBJ2-7; TRBD2 matches at 7 bases. Germline CDR1 is LNHDA and CDR2 is SQIVND (reference sequence). The junction had 9 bases not matched to a gene; V was cut back by 1 base and J by 6 bases. The CDR3 contains 15 residues. The CDR3 DNA follows: TGTGCCAGTAGTATAGGCGGGCGGGAGTGGGGCGAGCAGTACTTC. Its protein product is CASSIGGREWGEQYF.

The rearrangement uses TRBV4-1 and TRBJ2-5; 10 nucleotides agree with TRBD1. There are 17 residues in the CDR3. Germline lookup yields CDR1 MGHRA and CDR2 YSYEKL. J lost 5 bases, V lost 0 bases, and 9 bases had no gene match. CDR3 protein: CASSQEPWDRGRETQYF. Written as DNA, the CDR3 is TGCGCCAGCAGCCAAGAGCCATGGGACAGGGGCCGGGAGACCCAGTACTTC.

This clone was found a few times. For the CDR3, the DNA is TGCGCCAGCAGCTTAGAAATAGCGGATACGCAGTATTTT. This translates into CASSLEIADTQYF. The rearrangement links TRBV5-1 to TRBJ2-3; the D gene is possibly TRBD2 (5 bases). V lost 2 bases to trimming and J lost 6 bases, with 10 bases between them. Germline V gene data show CDR1 as SGHRS and CDR2 as YFSETQ. This CDR3 comprises 13 residues.

V gene TRBV2 combines with J gene TRBJ2-7; D may be TRBD1 or TRBD2 (5 bases each). Looked up from germline, CDR1 is SNHLY and CDR2 is FYNNEI. V lost 10 bases and J lost 0, with 10 bases in between. This CDR3 spans 12 amino acids. The CDR3 bases are TGTGCCACCGAGGGGCTCTCCTACGAGCAGTACTTC. Encoded protein: CATEGLSYEQYF.

The V and J genes are TRBV9 and TRBJ2-1, with TRBD2 as a possible D gene (5 bases). V was cut by 0 bases and J by 4 bases, with 14 bases left in between. CDR1 is SGDLS, CDR2 YYNGEE, per germline. The CDR3 is 16 residues long. This chain's CDR3 is CASSVVPLTRYNEQFF. CDR3 coding DNA: TGTGCCAGCAGCGTAGTCCCGCTTACTAGATACAATGAGCAGTTCTTC.

V usage is TRBV5-1 and J usage is TRBJ2-7; D assignment may be TRBD1 or TRBD2 (5 bases each). Germline values: CDR1 SGHRS, CDR2 YFSETQ. The ends were cut back, 0 bases at V and 12 bases at J, with 13 bases in the middle. The CDR3 extends over 12 amino acids. The CDR3 region is CASSLAGTGPYF. The CDR3 DNA reads as TGCGCCAGCAGCTTGGCCGGGACGGGACCGTACTTC.

The J gene is TRBJ2-3, the V gene TRBV5-1; 8 nucleotides line up with TRBD2. Germline V gene sequence: CDR1 SGHRS, CDR2 YFSETQ. This CDR3 is 16 amino acids long. Losses at the gene ends were 2 bases for V and 3 bases for J; bases not matched to a gene: 8. CDR3 amino acids: CASSFPGGPGTDTQYF. CDR3 DNA sequence: TGCGCCAGCAGCTTCCCGGGGGGGCCAGGGACAGATACGCAGTATTTT.

The rearrangement joins TRBV5-5 to TRBJ1-2; TRBD1 matches at 7 bases. CDR3 size: 16 residues. Trimming at V came to 1 base and at J to 0 bases, leaving 6 bases not matched to a gene. Germline V gives CDR1 SGHKS, CDR2 YYEKEE (reference sequence). DNA of the CDR3: TGTGCCAGCAGCTTGCGACAGGGACACCCTAACTATGGCTACACCTTC. Translated, it gives CASSLRQGHPNYGYTF.

The CDR3 DNA follows: TGCAGCGTGGGACAGGGGGCAGATACGCAGTATTTT. The encoded protein is CSVGQGADTQYF. The rearrangement links TRBV29-1 to TRBJ2-3; TRBD1 aligns across 11 bases. V shed 6 bases, J shed 4 bases, and the junction held 0 bases outside the gene matches. This CDR3 spans 12 amino acids. The germline V gene encodes CDR1 SQVTM and CDR2 ANQGSEA.

The chain links TRBV27 to TRBJ2-1; 11 bases line up with TRBD2. The CDR3 spans 17 residues. Germline V gene data show CDR1 as MNHEY and CDR2 as SMNVEV (reference sequence). V gave up 5 bases and J gave up 0 bases; unmatched junction bases: 6. DNA of the CDR3: TGTGCCAGCAGTCCGACTAGCGGGACCCTCTCCTACAATGAGCAGTTCTTC. Translation: CASSPTSGTLSYNEQFF.

This chain connects TRBV19 to TRBJ2-7; D ambiguous. The ends were cut back, 9 bases at V and 0 bases at J, with 6 bases in the middle. Germline V gene sequence: CDR1 LNHDA, CDR2 SQIVND (reference sequence). The CDR3 is 11 amino acids. The CDR3: CASKNSYEQYF. The CDR3 bases are TGTGCCAGCAAGAACTCCTACGAGCAGTACTTC.

The V and J genes are TRBV27 and TRBJ2-7; 9 positions match TRBD2. From germline, CDR1 is MNHEY and CDR2 SMNVEV (reference sequence). J gave up 0 bases and V 4 bases, and 4 bases lay outside the gene matches. This CDR3 spans 15 amino acids. The CDR3 DNA reads TGTGCCAGCAGTTCGCTAGCGGGGAGCTCCTACGAGCAGTACTTC. Translation: CASSSLAGSSYEQYF.

This clone was found a few times. Here the CDR3 reads CASSDIYEQYF. CDR3 bases: TGTGCCAGCAGTGATATCTACGAGCAGTACTTC. The chain recombines TRBV25-1 with TRBJ2-7; D unclear. The length of the CDR3 is 11 residues. The ends were cut back, 3 bases at V and 3 bases at J, with 3 bases in the middle. Germline V gives CDR1 MGHDK, CDR2 SYGVNS.

In this sample, this clone turned up a few times. The chain recombines TRBV12-3 or TRBV12-4 with TRBJ1-4, with D perhaps matching TRBD1 (6 bases). There are 13 residues in the CDR3. The V end was cut by 8 bases, the J end by 7 bases, with 14 bases between. The chain's CDR3 is CASSRGAREKLFF. CDR3 in DNA: TGTGCCAGCTCTAGGGGGGCGCGTGAAAAACTGTTTTTT.

The genes are TRBV7-9 and TRBJ2-7, with D perhaps TRBD1 (5 bases). V was shortened by 1 base and J by 2 bases, with 12 bases between the two germline ends. This CDR3 is built from 15 residues. Germline CDR1 is SEHNR and CDR2 is FQNEAQ (reference sequence). CDR3 sequence: CASSLVQGGTYEQYF. CDR3 sequence (DNA): TGTGCCAGCAGCTTAGTGCAGGGTGGAACCTACGAGCAGTACTTC.

The V call is TRBV7-2, the J call TRBJ2-7; TRBD2 aligns across 7 bases. There are 15 residues in the CDR3. Germline-derived CDR1 and CDR2 are SGHTA and FQGNSA. V was clipped by 3 bases and J by 2 bases; unmatched bases: 7. The CDR3 DNA is TGTGCCAGCAGCTTCCGGCGGGAGTCAACCTACGAGCAGTACTTC. It specifies CASSFRRESTYEQYF.

CDR3 in DNA: TGCGCCAGCAGCCAAGTCGGAAAAGAGACCCAGTACTTC. It specifies CASSQVGKETQYF. The chain combines TRBV4-1 with TRBJ2-5; D not resolved. Trimming cost V 1 base and J 3 bases, with 6 bases left between them. Looked up from germline, CDR1 is MGHRA and CDR2 is YSYEKL. There are 13 residues in the CDR3.

The rearrangement links TRBV7-2 to TRBJ1-6; no definite D call. Germline V gives CDR1 SGHTA, CDR2 FQGNSA. The germline V and J ends were trimmed by 1 base and 1 base, with 5 bases remaining between them. The CDR3 spans 15 residues. The CDR3 here is CASSLEGSYNSPLHF. The CDR3 bases are TGTGCCAGCAGCTTAGAAGGGTCCTATAATTCACCCCTCCACTTT.

The rearrangement joins TRBV5-1 to TRBJ2-7; 8 bases are a match to TRBD1. CDR1 is SGHRS and CDR2 is YFSETQ in the germline V gene. This CDR3 has 13 amino acids. Unmatched junction bases numbered 6, after V lost 7 bases and J lost 3 bases. Written as DNA, the CDR3 is TGCGCCAGCCCTTTGGGACAGGACTACGAGCAGTACTTC. Translation: CASPLGQDYEQYF.

This sequence joins TRBV5-5 and TRBJ2-7; 8 positions agree with TRBD1. The CDR3 extends over 16 amino acids. Trimming removed 4 bases from V and 3 bases from J; junction bases left unmatched: 12. Germline V gives CDR1 SGHKS, CDR2 YYEKEE (reference sequence). CDR3 DNA sequence: TGTGCCAGCAGCCCGTACCCGACAGGGGCGATCTACGAGCAGTACTTC. Its translation: CASSPYPTGAIYEQYF.

The J gene is TRBJ1-1, the V gene TRBV2, with D maybe TRBD1 (6 bases). V shed 7 bases and J shed 4 bases, with 10 bases lying between them. The CDR3 runs to 12 residues. Germline CDR1 reads SNHLY; CDR2 reads FYNNEI. The CDR3 reads CASTTGITEAFF. CDR3 coding DNA: TGTGCCAGCACTACAGGGATCACTGAAGCTTTCTTT.

This clone was recorded a few times. The chain joins TRBV10-2 to TRBJ2-7; 8 nucleotides line up with TRBD1. The length of the CDR3 is 13 residues. Trimming cost V 6 bases and J 3 bases; bases outside gene matches: 4. Germline-derived CDR1 and CDR2 are WSHSY and SAAADI. CDR3 residues: CASSPGTGYEQYF. Here the CDR3 DNA reads TGCGCCAGCAGCCCCGGGACAGGCTACGAGCAGTACTTC.

In its sample, this clone is hyperexpanded. This chain uses TRBV3-1 (or the pseudogene TRBV3-2) with TRBJ2-2, with D possibly TRBD2 on 6 matching bases. CDR3 length: 16 amino acids. Looked up from germline, CDR1 is LGHDT and CDR2 is YNNKEL (reference sequence). Trimming left V 5 bases short and J 3 bases short, with 16 bases between. Here the CDR3 DNA reads TGTGCCAGCAGCTCGGGGGTCCGTTGGGACACCGGGGAGCTGTTTTTT. Amino acid sequence: CASSSGVRWDTGELFF.

J is TRBJ2-1 and V is TRBV14, with unresolved D. The V end lost 6 bases, the J end lost 0 bases, and 6 bases lay between the germline ends. Germline-derived CDR1 and CDR2 are SGHDN and FVKESK. This CDR3 is 13 amino acids long. The CDR3 spells CASSKSSYNEQFF. DNA for the CDR3: TGTGCCAGCAGTAAAAGCTCCTACAATGAGCAGTTCTTC. Filled out from reference TRBV14 and TRBJ2-1, the complete variable domain reads EAGVTQFPSHSVIEKGQTVTLRCDPISGHDNLYWYRRVMGKEIKFLLHFVKESKQDESGMPNNRFLAERTGGTYSTLKVQPAELEDSGVYFCASSKSSYNEQFFGPGTRLTVL.

Relative to its sample, this clone is hyperexpanded. The chain recombines TRBV12-3 or TRBV12-4 with TRBJ1-2, with D possibly TRBD1 on 5 matching bases. Trimming cost V 6 bases and J 2 bases, with 10 bases left between them. This CDR3 region has 13 residues. The CDR3 region is CASSLRANYGYTF. The CDR3 nucleotides read TGTGCCAGCAGCCTCAGGGCCAACTATGGCTACACCTTC.

The chain combines TRBV27 with TRBJ1-1, with a weak D call TRBD1 (6 bases). This CDR3 spans 13 amino acids. Germline values: CDR1 MNHEY, CDR2 SMNVEV (reference sequence). V was shortened by 6 bases and J by 4 bases, with 12 bases between the two germline ends. CDR3 sequence reads: CASSLGGGTEAFF. The CDR3 coding sequence is TGTGCCAGCAGCCTAGGGGGGGGCACTGAAGCTTTCTTT.

This clone was observed once. V and J are TRBV27 and TRBJ2-2; 9 bases fit TRBD1. Unmatched junction bases numbered 8, after V lost 6 bases and J lost 9 bases. Germline V CDR1 and CDR2: MNHEY, SMNVEV (reference sequence). The CDR3 runs to 14 residues. The CDR3 is CASSIGTGYRELFF. In DNA form, the CDR3 reads TGTGCCAGCAGCATTGGGACAGGGTACCGGGAGCTGTTTTTT.

V is TRBV30 and J is TRBJ2-1; 10 bases align to TRBD2. V lost 4 bases, J lost 10 bases, and 4 bases stayed unmatched. There are 12 residues in the CDR3. Germline V gene sequence: CDR1 GTSNPN, CDR2 SVGIG (reference sequence). The CDR3 nucleotides read TGTGCCTGGACGGGACTAGCGTACGAGCAGTTCTTC. Residues: CAWTGLAYEQFF.